This T cell receptor (beta chain) originates from a study of blood T cells in healthy people across ages. Alongside a J-beta primer mix, a sample-barcoded 5' primer served in a second PCR lasting about 7 to 12 cycles. TCRdb fed the 5' RACE reads into MiXCR, producing one record per CDR3 protein. Seen here are roughly 730,000 distinct CDR3 sequences, roughly 56% observed once, and the top ten hold 25% to 30%. There were healthy Caucasian individuals from Russia, aged roughly 6 to 100, serving as donors. The sequence derives from a man in his forties in good health. Sequenced material: blood.

CDR3 DNA: TGCAGTGCGGCGGGGGGGGACCAAGAGACCCAGTACTTC. This translates into CSAAGGDQETQYF. J is TRBJ2-5 and V is TRBV20-1; 9 nucleotides align to TRBD2. The CDR3 covers 13 residues. CDR1 DFQATT and CDR2 SNEGSKA come from the germline V gene (reference sequence). V was pared by 6 bases and J by 0 bases, with 2 bases of the junction left unmatched.